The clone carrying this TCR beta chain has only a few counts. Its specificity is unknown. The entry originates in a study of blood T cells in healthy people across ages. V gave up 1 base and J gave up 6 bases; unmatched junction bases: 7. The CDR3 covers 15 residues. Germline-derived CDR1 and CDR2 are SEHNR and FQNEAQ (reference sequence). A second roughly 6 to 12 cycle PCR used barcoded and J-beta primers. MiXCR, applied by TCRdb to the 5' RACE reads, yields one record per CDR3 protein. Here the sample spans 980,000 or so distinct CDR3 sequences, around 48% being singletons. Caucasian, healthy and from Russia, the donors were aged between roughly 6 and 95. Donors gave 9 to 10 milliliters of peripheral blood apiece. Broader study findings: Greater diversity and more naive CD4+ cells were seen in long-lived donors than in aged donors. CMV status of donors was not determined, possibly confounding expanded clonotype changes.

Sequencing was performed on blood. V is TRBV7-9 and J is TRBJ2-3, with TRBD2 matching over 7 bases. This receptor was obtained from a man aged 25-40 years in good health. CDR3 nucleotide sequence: TGTGCCAGCAGCTTAGGGAGGACTAGTGAGGATACGCAGTATTTT. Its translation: CASSLGRTSEDTQYF.